This T cell receptor (beta chain) was profiled in a study of T cell repertoires in cytomegalovirus infection. General observations from the study: Cumulative frequency of public TCR beta families picked out carriers of CMV plus the relevant HLA. The ex vivo response was dominated by HLA-C-restricted CMV-specific TCR beta clonotypes.

Details on this clonotype: Its antigen is unknown.

TCRdb called the reads again in MiXCR, with one record for every CDR3 protein. The table records 740,000 or so distinct CDR3 sequences, roughly 35% of them present only once. The CDR3 is 14 residues long. CDR1 SNHLY and CDR2 FYNNEI come from the germline V gene. V was clipped by 6 bases and J by 4 bases, with 15 bases between them. This rearrangement joins TRBV2 to TRBJ1-2; a possible D gene is TRBD1 (5 bases). The sequence derives from a human donor in good health (CMV status not recorded). Some clones in this sample may be carry-over from other donors' samples. Sequenced sample: PBMCs. The CDR3 spells CASRGDGLAYGYTF. DNA of the CDR3: TGTGCCAGCAGGGGGGACGGCTTAGCCTATGGCTACACCTTC.